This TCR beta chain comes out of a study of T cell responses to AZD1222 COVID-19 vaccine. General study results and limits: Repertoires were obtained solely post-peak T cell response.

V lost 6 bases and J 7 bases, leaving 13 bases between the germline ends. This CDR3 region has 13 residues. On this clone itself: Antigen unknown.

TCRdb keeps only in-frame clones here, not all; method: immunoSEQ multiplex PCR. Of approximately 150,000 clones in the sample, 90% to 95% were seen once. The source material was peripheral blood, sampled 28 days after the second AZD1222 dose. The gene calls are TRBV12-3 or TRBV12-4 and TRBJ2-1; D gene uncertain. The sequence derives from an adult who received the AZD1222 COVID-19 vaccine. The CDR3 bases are TGTGCCAGCAGCGCCTATTTAGTAAATGAGCAGTTCTTC. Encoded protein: CASSAYLVNEQFF.